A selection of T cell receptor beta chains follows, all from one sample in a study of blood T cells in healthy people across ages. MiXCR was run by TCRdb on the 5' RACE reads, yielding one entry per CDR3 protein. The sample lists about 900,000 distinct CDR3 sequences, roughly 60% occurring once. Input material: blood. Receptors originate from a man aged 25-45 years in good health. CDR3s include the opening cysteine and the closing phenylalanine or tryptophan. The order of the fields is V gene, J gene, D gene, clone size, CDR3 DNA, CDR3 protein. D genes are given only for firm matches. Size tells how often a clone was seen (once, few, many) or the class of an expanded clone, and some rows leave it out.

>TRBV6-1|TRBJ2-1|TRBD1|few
TGTGCCAGCAGTGAAGGGGGGACAGGGTTTTACAATGAGCAGTTCTTC
CASSEGGTGFYNEQFF
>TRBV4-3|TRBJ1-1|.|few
TGCGCCAGCAGCCAAGCAGGCCCGAGCACTGAAGCTTTCTTT
CASSQAGPSTEAFF
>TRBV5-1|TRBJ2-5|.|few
TGCGCCAGCAGCTTAGGAGGGGGCGGACAAGAGACCCAGTACTTC
CASSLGGGGQETQYF
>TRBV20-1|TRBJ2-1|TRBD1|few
TGCAGTGCTATTGGGACAGGGTCCCGTAACTACAATGAGCAGTTCTTC
CSAIGTGSRNYNEQFF
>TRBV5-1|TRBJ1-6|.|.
TGCGCCAGCAGTCAACCAACCGGCTCCTATAATTCACCCCTCCACTTT
CASSQPTGSYNSPLHF
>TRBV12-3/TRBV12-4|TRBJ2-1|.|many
TGTGCCAGCAGCTTAGCCGATGAGCAGTTCTTC
CASSLADEQFF
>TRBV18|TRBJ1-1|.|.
TGTGCCAGCTCACCACGAGGGGAGTACACTGAAGCTTTCTTT
CASSPRGEYTEAFF
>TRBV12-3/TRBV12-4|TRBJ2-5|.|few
TGTGCCAGCAGTCTCGGGGCCTATCAAGAGACCCAGTACTTC
CASSLGAYQETQYF
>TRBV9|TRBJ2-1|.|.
TGTGCCAGCAGCGTAGGGCTGGGGACCGGGGGCGATGAGCAGTTCTTC
CASSVGLGTGGDEQFF
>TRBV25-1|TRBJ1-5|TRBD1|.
TGTGCCAGCAGTTGTGCACCGGACAGGGAGCTCAATCAGCCCCAGCATTTT
CASSCAPDRELNQPQHF
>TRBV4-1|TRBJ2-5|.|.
TGCGCCAGCAGCCAACCCCTTCAGGGATCAGAGACCCAGTACTTC
CASSQPLQGSETQYF
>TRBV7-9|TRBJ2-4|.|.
TGTGCCAGCAGCCCCACGTCTGGTTTGGGCATTCAGTACTTC
CASSPTSGLGIQYF
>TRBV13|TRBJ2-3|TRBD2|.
TGTGCCAGCAGCTCGGGACTAGCGGCCACAGATACGCAGTATTTT
CASSSGLAATDTQYF
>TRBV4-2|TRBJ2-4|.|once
TGTGCCAGCAGCCAAGATGGTAGAAACATTCAGTACTTC
CASSQDGRNIQYF
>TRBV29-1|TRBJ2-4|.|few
TGCAGCGTTGGAGGTAGACTGGGGGCCAAAAACATTCAGTACTTC
CSVGGRLGAKNIQYF
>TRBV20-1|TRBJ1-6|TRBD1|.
TGCAGTGCTAGAGATCAGGACAGGGGATTACCCCTCCACTTT
CSARDQDRGLPLHF
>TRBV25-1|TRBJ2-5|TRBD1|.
TGTGCCAGCAGTGAAAACTTAGGGACAGCGGCAGAGACCCAGTACTTC
CASSENLGTAAETQYF
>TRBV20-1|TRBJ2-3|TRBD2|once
TGCAGTGCACTAGGACTAGCGGGGGAGAAAATAAGCACAGATACGCAGTATTTT
CSALGLAGEKISTDTQYF
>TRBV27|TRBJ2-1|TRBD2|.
TGTGCCAGCAGTCCAGCGGGGGGCTATGAGCAGTTCTTC
CASSPAGGYEQFF
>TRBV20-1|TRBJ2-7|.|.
TGCAGTGCTACCTTTGGACGTTCCACCTACGAGCAGTACTTC
CSATFGRSTYEQYF
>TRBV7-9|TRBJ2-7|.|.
TGTGCCAGCAGGAACACCAGGGGGCAGTACTTC
CASRNTRGQYF
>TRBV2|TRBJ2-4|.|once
TGTGCCAGCAGTGAATCCCCCTGGGACATTCAGTACTTC
CASSESPWDIQYF
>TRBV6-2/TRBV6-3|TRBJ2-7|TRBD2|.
TGTGCCAGCACCCTAGCGGGGGCCCTCGGGAAGCAGTACTTC
CASTLAGALGKQYF
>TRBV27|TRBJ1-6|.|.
TGTGCCAGCAGTGATGGGTTGAATTCACCCCTCCACTTT
CASSDGLNSPLHF
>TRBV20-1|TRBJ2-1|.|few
TGCAGTGCTCCCCTTGTGAATGAGCAGTTCTTC
CSAPLVNEQFF
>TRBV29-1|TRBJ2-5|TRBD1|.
TGCAGCGTTGAAGGCTGGACAGGTCAAGAGACCCAGTACTTC
CSVEGWTGQETQYF
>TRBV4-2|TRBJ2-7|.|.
TGTGCCAGCAGCCCTACAGGTTCCCACGAGCAGTACTTC
CASSPTGSHEQYF